The source of this TCR beta chain is a study of T-cell reconstitution after alpha-beta-depleted transplantation in children. Unique molecular identifiers were built into the TCRbeta library. One entry per CDR3 protein results from TCRdb running MiXCR on the PCR reads. This sample has about 610,000 distinct CDR3 sequences, with roughly a tenth found just once. Trimming took 3 bases from V and 3 from J, leaving 8 bases between them. This CDR3 spans 13 amino acids. Germline loops: CDR1 ENHRY, CDR2 SYGVKD. This chain joins TRBV10-3 and TRBJ2-5; possibly TRBD2 for D (5 bases). The clonotype was recovered from a human donor who donated a stem cell graft to a child with acute myeloid leukemia. The specimen was PBMCs from the stem cell graft donor, collected from the stem cell graft. CDR3: CAISEAAEETQYF. The CDR3 region has the DNA TGTGCCATCAGTGAAGCGGCCGAAGAGACCCAGTACTTC.